This entry features one T cell receptor beta chain sequence. The antigen is undetermined. The V segment lost 5 bases and the J segment 3 bases; nucleotides outside the gene matches: 3. This CDR3 has 13 amino acids. From germline, CDR1 is LNHDA and CDR2 SQIVND (reference sequence). The validation cohort, a group of over a hundred subjects, included the donors and was separate from the approximately 680-subject first cohort. This entry is derived from a study of cytomegalovirus exposure and HLA in healthy donors. At the level of the study: A subsequent analysis reported that the 110 or so validation repertoires were produced on the same platform that had also been used for the 600 to 800 first-cohort repertoires.

Overall study results and limits: Reports showed the classifier diagnosing cytomegalovirus status with high specificity and sensitivity.

Some clones are missing from TCRdb's copy, which holds only in-frame ones; the method was immunoSEQ multiplex PCR. This table holds tens of thousands of clones, roughly 94% found once. The source material was PBMCs. V is TRBV19 and J is TRBJ2-5, with 7 bases aligning to TRBD1. The clonotype was recovered from a young woman in good health and CMV-seronegative. DNA for the CDR3: TGTGCCAGTAGTCGACAGGGTGAAGAGACCCAGTACTTC. It is translated as CASSRQGEETQYF.